A single sample gave rise to the 22 T cell receptor beta chains below, sequenced in a study of molecular identifiers for immune sequencing clone quantification. TCRdb reprocessed the PCR reads via MiXCR and lists one record per CDR3 protein. The repertoire has 85,000 to 120,000 distinct CDR3 sequences, under 40% of them found once; the top ten carry over 8%. Input material: naive CD8+ T cells from blood, with Jurkat cell RNA spiked in. Described subset: FACS-sorted CD8+CD4-CCR7+CD45RA+ naive T cells. These receptors were collected from a human donor in good health. Some libraries in this study had Jurkat cell RNA spiked in.

Turning to this clonotype: One end of the junction is discordant with germline, which a read error may explain. The chain employs TRBV4-3 and TRBJ2-6; 14 bases line up with TRBD2. The CDR3 has 20 amino acids. The germline gives CDR1 LGHNA, CDR2 YSLEER. The CDR3 coding sequence is TGCGCCAGCAGCCACTCGGGACTAGCGGGAGTCCACTCTGGGGCCAACGACCTGACTTTC. It specifies CASSHSGLAGVHSGANDLTF.

Notes on this clonotype: A clone one base away is much larger, so this may be a read error. This chain links TRBV7-9 with TRBJ2-3; D might be TRBD2 (6 bases). CDR3 length: 15 residues. Germline V gene lookup returns CDR1 SEHNR and CDR2 FQNEAQ (reference sequence). The CDR3 nucleotides read TGTGCCGGCAGCTTAGCGGTCGGTAGCACAGATACGCAGTATTTT. Residues: CAGSLAVGSTDTQYF.

Many counts were recorded for this clonotype. The V call is TRBV27, the J call TRBJ1-1; D gene unclear. This CDR3 comprises 13 residues. The ends were cut back, 5 bases at V and 5 bases at J, with 12 bases in the middle. Germline values: CDR1 MNHEY, CDR2 SMNVEV (reference sequence). CDR3 coding DNA: TGTGCCAGCAGTCTTGGACTGGAAACTGAAGCTTTCTTT. The encoded protein is CASSLGLETEAFF.

This chain joins TRBV7-8 and TRBJ2-3; D is unclear. The V end was cut by 4 bases, the J end by 10 bases, with 15 bases between. The CDR3 covers 13 residues. Germline assignment: CDR1 SGHVS and CDR2 FQNEAQ. In DNA form, the CDR3 reads TGTGCCAGCAGCTCCGGCACAAAAAATGCGCAGTATTTT. Residues: CASSSGTKNAQYF. Together with reference TRBV7-8 and TRBJ2-3, the CDR3 gives the full variable domain: GAGVSQSPRYKVAKRGQDVALRCDPISGHVSLFWYQQALGQGPEFLTYFQNEAQLDKSGLPSDRFFAERPEGSVSTLKIQRTQQEDSAVYLCASSSGTKNAQYFGPGTRLTVL.

Regarding this clonotype: The conserved phenylalanine or tryptophan is not found at the CDR3 terminus, so this likely reflects a read error. The chain recombines TRBV27 with TRBJ2-5; 7 nucleotides align to TRBD2. Germline V gene sequence: CDR1 MNHEY, CDR2 SMNVEV (reference sequence). The junction had 12 bases not matched to a gene; V was cut back by 6 bases and J by 5 bases. This CDR3 region has 15 residues. The CDR3 DNA reads as TGTGCCAGCAGCAGTGCGGCGGGAGCCGCGGAGACCCAGTACTAC. Protein: CASSSAAGAAETQYY.

This clonotype was counted many times. The chain joins TRBV6-5 to TRBJ2-7; 10 bases line up with TRBD1. V shed 2 bases and J 5 bases; nucleotides not matched to a gene: 3. Germline CDR1 and CDR2: MNHEY and SVGAGI. This CDR3 has 14 residues. The CDR3 bases are TGTGCCAGCAGTTACAAGACAGGGGGCGACGAGCAGTACTTC. This translates into CASSYKTGGDEQYF.

The chain recombines TRBV2 with TRBJ2-1; no clear D gene. Germline loops: CDR1 SNHLY, CDR2 FYNNEI. The CDR3 is made up of 14 amino acids. V was pared by 6 bases and J by 0 bases, with 9 bases between. CDR3 bases: TGTGCCAGCAGAGGACCGAGCTCCTACAATGAGCAGTTCTTC. This sequence encodes CASRGPSSYNEQFF.

This clonotype was recorded at least ten times. The V gene is TRBV9, the J gene TRBJ2-2, with no clear D. The CDR3 is made up of 13 amino acids. CDR1 and CDR2 (germline): SGDLS, YYNGEE. The V gene lost 0 bases and the J gene lost 4 bases, with 4 bases spanning the gap. The CDR3 is CASSVVSTGELFF. CDR3 DNA: TGTGCCAGCAGCGTAGTGAGCACCGGGGAGCTGTTTTTT.

V usage is TRBV9 and J usage is TRBJ1-5; the D gene is possibly TRBD1 (5 bases). This CDR3 spans 13 amino acids. V shed 5 bases and J shed 4 bases, with 10 bases lying between them. CDR1 is SGDLS and CDR2 is YYNGEE in the germline V gene. CDR3 amino acids: CASSMGGNQPQHF. The CDR3 coding sequence is TGTGCCAGCAGTATGGGGGGAAATCAGCCCCAGCATTTT. The variable domain in full, with the rest retrieved from reference TRBV9 and TRBJ1-5, is DSGVTQTPKHLITATGQRVTLRCSPRSGDLSVYWYQQSLDQGLQFLIQYYNGEERAKGNILERFSAQQFPDLHSELNLSSLELGDSALYFCASSMGGNQPQHFGDGTRLSIL.

As to this clonotype: A read error is possible here, since a much larger clone lies one base away. This CDR3 is CAISGQGLSDTQYF. The CDR3 DNA reads TGTGCCATTTCGGGACAGGGATTATCAGATACGCAGTATTTT. This chain links TRBV12-3 or TRBV12-4 with TRBJ2-3, with TRBD1 matching 9 bases. The CDR3 has 14 residues. J lost 4 bases, V lost 10 bases, and 9 bases had no gene match.

The chain has TRBV28 and TRBJ2-7; D might be TRBD2 (7 bases). This CDR3 comprises 16 residues. Germline CDR1 MDHEN, CDR2 SYDVKM. V was clipped by 3 bases and J by 4 bases, with 19 bases between them. CDR3 sequence (DNA): TGTGCCAGCAGTTTCTGGGGGGGGCGGGAGTTATACGAGCAGTACTTC. Translating gives CASSFWGGRELYEQYF.

CDR3 sequence reads: CASSLSSGRASNEQFF. Here the CDR3 DNA reads TGTGCCAGCAGCTTGTCAAGCGGGAGGGCCTCGAATGAGCAGTTCTTC. The chain recombines TRBV7-9 with TRBJ2-1, with TRBD2 matching over 10 bases. Trimming cost V 3 bases and J 7 bases; bases outside gene matches: 9. Germline assignment: CDR1 SEHNR and CDR2 FQNEAQ (reference sequence). The CDR3 length is 16 residues.

Details on this clonotype: This may be a read error, as it is one base from a much larger clone. The chain joins TRBV7-6 to TRBJ2-1, with D unresolved. This CDR3 has 15 residues. Germline V gene data show CDR1 as SGHVS and CDR2 as FNYEAQ. DNA of the CDR3: TGTGCCAGCAGCTTTTTCGGGTCATTCGACAATGAGCAGGTCTTC. Encoded protein: CASSFFGSFDNEQVF.

A note on this clonotype: Relative to the germline gene, one junction end is altered; a read error may explain this. The chain carries TRBV28 and TRBJ2-6, with D tentatively TRBD1 (5 bases). Germline V gives CDR1 MDHEN, CDR2 SYDVKM. CDR3 length: 17 amino acids. Here the CDR3 reads CASSFTPHGSGANVLAF. DNA for the CDR3: TGTGCCAGCAGTTTTACCCCGCATGGGTCTGGGGCCAACGTCCTGGCTTTC.

Concerning this clonotype itself: A much larger clone is a single base away; this may be a read error. This sequence joins TRBV5-1 and TRBJ2-4; D tentatively reads TRBD1 or TRBD2 (5 bases each). This CDR3 spans 14 amino acids. V lost 3 bases and J 9 bases, leaving 16 bases between the germline ends. Germline lookup yields CDR1 SGHRS and CDR2 YFSETQ. Written as DNA, the CDR3 is TGCGCCAGCAGCTACCGGGACCTTTCAGCCATTCAGTACTTC. It specifies CASSYRDLSAIQYF.

This chain connects TRBV27 to TRBJ2-1; D is unclear. Trimming removed 5 bases from V and 4 bases from J, with 12 bases in between. Germline assignment: CDR1 MNHEY and CDR2 SMNVEV (reference sequence). This CDR3 is built from 14 residues. This CDR3 is CASSPFGYYNEQFF. In DNA, the CDR3 is TGTGCCAGCAGTCCCTTTGGCTATTACAATGAGCAGTTCTTC.

The chain uses TRBV20-1 and TRBJ2-5; D may be TRBD1 or TRBD2 (5 bases each). Looked up from germline, CDR1 is DFQATT and CDR2 is SNEGSKA (reference sequence). V gave up 5 bases and J gave up 5 bases, with 21 bases separating them. The length of the CDR3 is 15 residues. This chain's CDR3 is CSAAPLSGDEETQYF. CDR3 bases: TGCAGTGCTGCACCACTCTCCGGGGACGAGGAGACCCAGTACTTC.

V usage is TRBV6-2 or TRBV6-3 and J usage is TRBJ2-1; no clear D gene. Germline V lookup: CDR1 MNHEY, CDR2 SVGEGT. The CDR3 totals 14 residues. Trimming cost V 1 base and J 4 bases, with 8 bases left between them. CDR3: CASSYLSLYNEQFF. CDR3 in DNA: TGTGCCAGCAGTTACTTGTCGTTATACAATGAGCAGTTCTTC.

Points on this clonotype: This may arise from a read error, as a much more abundant clone is one base away. The conserved phenylalanine or tryptophan is not found at the CDR3 terminus, so this likely reflects a read error. The V call is TRBV5-1, the J call TRBJ1-4; D gene ambiguous. CDR3 length equals 16 residues. Germline V CDR1 and CDR2: SGHRS, YFSETQ. The V gene lost 1 base and the J gene lost 5 bases, with 15 bases spanning the gap. The CDR3 region has the DNA TGCGCCAGCAGCTTGAACGGGCTAGGAGCAAATGAAAAACTGTTTCTT. It yields the protein CASSLNGLGANEKLFL.

This clonotype was recorded at least ten times. This chain links TRBV5-4 with TRBJ1-1; perhaps TRBD1 as D (5 bases). The length of the CDR3 is 15 residues. Trimming cost V 3 bases and J 1 base, with 13 bases left between them. CDR1 and CDR2 (germline): SGHNT, YYREEE (reference sequence). The CDR3 is CASSSFDRWNTEAFF. The CDR3 nucleotides read TGTGCCAGCAGCTCCTTCGACAGATGGAACACTGAAGCTTTCTTT. The entire variable domain, with the rest obtained from reference TRBV5-4 and TRBJ1-1, is as follows: ETGVTQSPTHLIKTRGQQVTLRCSSQSGHNTVSWYQQALGQGPQFIFQYYREEENGRGNFPPRFSGLQFPNYSSELNVNALELDDSALYLCASSSFDRWNTEAFFGQGTRLTVV.

The chain uses TRBV6-2 or TRBV6-3 and TRBJ2-7, with D perhaps TRBD2 (5 bases). CDR3 length: 12 amino acids. The germline CDR1 and CDR2 sequences are MNHEY and SVGEGT. Trimming removed 7 bases from V and 2 bases from J, with 9 bases in between. The CDR3 loop reads CASTTGAYEQYF. The CDR3 nucleotides read TGTGCCAGCACCACCGGGGCCTACGAGCAGTACTTC.

This clonotype was seen a single time. With a much larger clone just one base away, this may be a read error. The chain has TRBV20-1 and TRBJ1-2, with D possibly TRBD1 on 5 matching bases. The V gene's germline CDR1 is DFQATT and CDR2 SNEGSKA (reference sequence). CDR3 length: 14 amino acids. CDR3 in amino acids: CGARDPDSTDGYTF. The CDR3 bases are TGCGGTGCTAGAGATCCCGACAGTACAGATGGCTACACCTTC.